What follows describes a single T cell receptor beta chain. What it binds is unknown. TCRdb reanalysed the RT-PCR reads using MiXCR and keeps one entry per CDR3 protein. The sample consists of more than 700,000 distinct CDR3 sequences, approximately 22% of them appearing once. V was clipped by 1 base and J by 4 bases, with 10 bases between them. This CDR3 contains 14 residues. The germline V gene has CDR1 SGHTA and CDR2 FQGNSA. The source of the sample is a study of response to subunit inactivated influenza vaccine. General study points: That few new T cells are recruited by each seasonal influenza vaccination was the authors' suggestion.

This chain links TRBV7-2 with TRBJ1-2; D gene unclear. The TCR comes from a man aged 50-59 years who received an inactivated influenza vaccine. The sample in question was PBMCs from blood, obtained 4 to 6 days after vaccination. CDR3: CASSLEFGGYGYTF. CDR3 nucleotide sequence: TGTGCCAGCAGCTTAGAGTTCGGAGGCTATGGCTACACCTTC.